Listed here are 6 T cell receptor beta chains from one sample, sequenced in a study of T cell repertoires in cytomegalovirus infection. MiXCR, run by TCRdb on the reads, gives a single entry per CDR3 protein. The sample includes 480,000 or so distinct CDR3 sequences, about 11% of them seen just once. The sequencing input was PBMCs. The source of these receptors is a human donor in good health (CMV status not recorded). Some clones in this sample may be carry-over from other donors' samples.

This clonotype was recorded once. This chain joins TRBV9 and TRBJ2-1; D possibly uses TRBD1 or TRBD2 (5 bases each). Trimming stripped 0 bases from V and 9 bases from J, with 13 bases between. The CDR3 has 14 residues. The germline CDR1 and CDR2 sequences are SGDLS and YYNGEE. The DNA for the CDR3 is TGTGCCAGCAGCGTAGGTATGGGGACCGGTGAGCAGTTCTTC. Protein product: CASSVGMGTGEQFF.

The chain links TRBV14 to TRBJ1-2; a possible D gene is TRBD1 (6 bases). The germline CDR1 and CDR2 sequences are SGHDN and FVKESK. The V gene lost 4 bases and the J gene lost 7 bases, with 22 bases spanning the gap. This CDR3 spans 16 amino acids. CDR3 sequence reads: CASSLLSSGVSSGYTF. CDR3 nucleotides: TGTGCCAGCAGCCTACTGTCTTCAGGGGTTTCCTCTGGCTACACCTTC.

This rearrangement joins TRBV9 to TRBJ2-7; D gene unclear. Trimming shortened V by 4 bases and J by 2 bases, and 13 bases separated the two germline ends. This CDR3 has 14 amino acids. From germline, CDR1 is SGDLS and CDR2 YYNGEE. The CDR3 region is CASSRMGRTYEQYF. The CDR3 nucleotides are TGTGCCAGCAGCAGGATGGGCAGGACCTACGAGCAGTACTTC.

This clonotype was observed at least ten times. The chain carries TRBV7-9 and TRBJ2-6; no definite D call. This CDR3 spans 18 amino acids. The germline gives CDR1 SEHNR, CDR2 FQNEAQ (reference sequence). The V end lost 0 bases, the J end lost 0 bases, and 12 bases lay between the germline ends. The CDR3 loop reads CASSLAGSSSSGANVLTF. The CDR3 nucleotides are TGTGCCAGCAGCTTAGCGGGCAGTTCTAGCTCTGGGGCCAACGTCCTGACTTTC.

This clonotype was counted at least ten times. The chain has TRBV19 and TRBJ1-5; the D gene is possibly TRBD1 (5 bases). This CDR3 contains 14 residues. In germline, CDR1 is LNHDA, CDR2 SQIVND (reference sequence). V gave up 8 bases and J gave up 0 bases, with 11 bases separating them. CDR3 protein: CASWDLFSNQPQHF. CDR3 in DNA: TGTGCCAGTTGGGACCTCTTTAGCAATCAGCCCCAGCATTTT.

This clonotype was picked up many times. The V and J genes are TRBV7-6 and TRBJ1-5, with D possibly matching TRBD1 (5 bases). The ends were cut back, 1 base at V and 7 bases at J, with 8 bases in the middle. The CDR3 is made up of 13 amino acids. Germline V CDR1 and CDR2: SGHVS, FNYEAQ. The CDR3 reads CASSLGGGQPQHF. As DNA, the CDR3 is TGTGCCAGCAGCTTAGGGGGCGGCCAGCCCCAGCATTTT.